This T cell receptor beta chain was identified in a study of blood T cell repertoires in COVID-19. Clones were sequenced by immunoSEQ multiplex PCR, and TCRdb holds only the in-frame ones, with some missing. The data hold about 44,000 clones, with about 88% observed a single time. After removal of 3 bases from V and 7 bases from J, the junction contained 9 bases not matched to a gene. The CDR3 contains 15 residues. CDR1 and CDR2 (germline): LNHDA, SQIVND (reference sequence). The material sequenced was peripheral blood. This TCR derives from a human donor in a cohort sampled during active COVID-19. The chain links TRBV19 to TRBJ2-1, with TRBD2 matching 7 bases. CDR3 loop: CASSIGLAVENEQFF. CDR3 sequence (DNA): TGTGCCAGTAGTATTGGGCTAGCGGTGGAAAATGAGCAGTTCTTC.